This T cell receptor beta chain was captured in a study of cytomegalovirus exposure and HLA in healthy donors. Study-wide context: There were approximately 80 million unique TCRs (from HLA-typed donors) in an early data release.

This PCR relied on a set of 60 Vbeta primers and 13 Jbeta primers. Profiling relied on immunoSEQ multiplex PCR, and the TCRdb table lists in-frame clones only, not all of them. The repertoire holds 80,000 to 130,000 clones, with approximately 70% as singletons. Points on this clone: What it binds is unknown.

Trimming left V 1 base short and J 0 bases short, with 7 bases between. The germline V gene has CDR1 SGDLS and CDR2 YYNGEE. The CDR3 contains 14 residues. Study results and caveats: Earlier findings revealed that most TCR beta V segments proved productive either about 90% or about 30% of the time. 150 or so TCR beta chains were listed as cytomegalovirus-associated. For cytomegalovirus status, the classifier reportedly gave diagnoses with high specificity and sensitivity.

The chain has TRBV9 and TRBJ1-1; D is undetermined. This receptor was identified in a woman younger than 30 in good health and CMV-seropositive. Sequences were obtained from PBMCs. CDR3 in DNA: TGTGCCAGCAGCGTAACTCCGGTGAACACTGAAGCTTTCTTT. Amino acids: CASSVTPVNTEAFF.